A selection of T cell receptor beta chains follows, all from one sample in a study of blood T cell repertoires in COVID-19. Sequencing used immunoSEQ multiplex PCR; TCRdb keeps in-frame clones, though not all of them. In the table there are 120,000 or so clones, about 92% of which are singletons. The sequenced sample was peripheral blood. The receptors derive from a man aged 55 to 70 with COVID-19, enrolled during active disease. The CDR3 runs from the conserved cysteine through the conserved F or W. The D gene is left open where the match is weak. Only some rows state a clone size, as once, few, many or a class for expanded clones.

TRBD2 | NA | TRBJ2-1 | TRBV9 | CASSVEASGEQFF | TGTGCCAGCAGCGTAGAGGCTAGCGGGGAGCAGTTCTTC
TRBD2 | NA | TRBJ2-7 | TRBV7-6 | CASSFSGRGNEQYF | TGTGCCAGCAGCTTTAGCGGGAGGGGAAACGAGCAGTACTTC
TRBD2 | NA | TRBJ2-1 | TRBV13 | CASSTGTSGRYNEQFF | TGTGCCAGCAGCACCGGGACTAGCGGGAGGTACAATGAGCAGTTCTTC
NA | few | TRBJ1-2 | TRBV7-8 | CASSGWGGSNGYTF | TGTGCCAGCAGTGGATGGGGGGGTTCGAATGGCTACACCTTC
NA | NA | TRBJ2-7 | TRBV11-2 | CASSLTGLSYEQYF | TGTGCCAGCAGCTTAACAGGCCTCTCCTACGAGCAGTACTTC
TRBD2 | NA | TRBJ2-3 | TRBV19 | CASSILGLAGGPDTQYF | TGTGCCAGTAGTATACTCGGACTAGCGGGAGGGCCAGATACGCAGTATTTT
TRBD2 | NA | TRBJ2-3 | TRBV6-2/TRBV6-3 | CASSQGLAGDIDTQYF | TGTGCCAGCAGCCAAGGACTAGCGGGAGACATAGATACGCAGTATTTT
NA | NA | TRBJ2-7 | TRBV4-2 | CASSQSFFGRGLSYEQYF | TGTGCCAGCAGCCAATCCTTTTTTGGGCGGGGACTTTCCTACGAGCAGTACTTC
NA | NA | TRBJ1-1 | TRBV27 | CATGGGHTNTEAFF | TGTGCCACGGGGGGGGGACATACGAACACTGAAGCTTTCTTT
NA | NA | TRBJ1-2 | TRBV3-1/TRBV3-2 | CASSPRGGISGYTF | TGTGCCAGCAGCCCTCGGGGGGGGATCTCTGGCTACACCTTC
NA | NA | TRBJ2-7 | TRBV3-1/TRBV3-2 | CASSQVGQSYEQYF | TGTGCCAGCAGCCAAGTCGGACAGAGCTACGAGCAGTACTTC
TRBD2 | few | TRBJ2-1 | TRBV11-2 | CASSYTSGVSYNEQFF | TGTGCCAGCAGCTATACTAGCGGGGTCTCCTACAATGAGCAGTTCTTC
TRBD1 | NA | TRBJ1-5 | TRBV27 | CASSSGQGGRPQHF | TGTGCCAGCAGTTCGGGACAGGGAGGGCGGCCCCAGCATTTT
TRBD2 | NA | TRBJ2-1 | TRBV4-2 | CASSQAAGAGYSYNEQFF | TGTGCCAGCAGCCAAGCGGCGGGAGCGGGATACTCCTACAATGAGCAGTTCTTC
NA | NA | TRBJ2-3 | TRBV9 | CASSDLPDYTDTQYF | TGTGCCAGCAGCGATCTACCTGACTACACAGATACGCAGTATTTT
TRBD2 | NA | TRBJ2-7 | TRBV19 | CASSISRTSVYEQYF | TGTGCCAGTAGTATATCTCGGACTAGCGTCTACGAGCAGTACTTC
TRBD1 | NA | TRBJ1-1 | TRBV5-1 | CASSLSGTGNTEAFF | TGCGCCAGCAGCTTGTCCGGGACAGGGAACACTGAAGCTTTCTTT
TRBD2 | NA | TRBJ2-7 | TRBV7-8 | CASSSIAGGSYEQYF | TGTGCCAGCAGCTCCATAGCGGGAGGATCCTACGAGCAGTACTTC
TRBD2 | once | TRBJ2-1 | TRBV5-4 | CASSLKRGDHNEQFF | TGTGCCAGCAGCTTGAAGCGGGGGGACCACAATGAGCAGTTCTTC
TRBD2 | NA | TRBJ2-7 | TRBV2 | CASSLAGGNYEQYF | TGTGCCAGCAGTTTAGCGGGAGGGAATTACGAGCAGTACTTC
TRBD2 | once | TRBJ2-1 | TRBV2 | CASWGGNEQFF | TGTGCCAGTTGGGGGGGTAATGAGCAGTTCTTC
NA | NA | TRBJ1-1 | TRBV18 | CASSPGQRGTEAFF | TGTGCCAGCTCACCAGGACAGCGGGGCACTGAAGCTTTCTTT
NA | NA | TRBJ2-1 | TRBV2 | CASRVGDWGEQFF | TGTGCCAGCCGTGTCGGGGATTGGGGTGAGCAGTTCTTC
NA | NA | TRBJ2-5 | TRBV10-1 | CASSAGLPELETQYF | TGCGCCAGCAGTGCGGGACTGCCCGAGTTGGAGACCCAGTACTTC
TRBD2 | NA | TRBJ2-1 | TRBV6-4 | CASSDFRTSGRPQVF | TGTGCCAGCAGTGACTTCAGGACTAGCGGGAGGCCTCAGGTCTTC
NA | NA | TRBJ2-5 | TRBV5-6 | CASSLDRVETQYF | TGTGCCAGCAGCTTGGACAGGGTGGAGACCCAGTACTTC
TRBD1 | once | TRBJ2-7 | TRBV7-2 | CASSADRAYYEQYF | TGTGCCAGCAGTGCGGACAGGGCATACTACGAGCAGTACTTC
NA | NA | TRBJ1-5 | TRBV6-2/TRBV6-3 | CASSYWQNQPQHF | TGTGCCAGCAGTTACTGGCAGAATCAGCCCCAGCATTTT
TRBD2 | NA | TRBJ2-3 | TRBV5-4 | CASSLSGASTDTQYF | TGTGCCAGCAGCCTTAGCGGGGCTAGCACAGATACGCAGTATTTT
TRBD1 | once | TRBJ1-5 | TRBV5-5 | CASSYVDRGIFNNQPQHF | TGTGCCAGCAGCTACGTGGACAGGGGGATTTTTAACAATCAGCCCCAGCATTTT
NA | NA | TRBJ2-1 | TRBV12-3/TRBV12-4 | CASSLDSYNEQFF | TGTGCCAGCAGTTTGGACAGCTACAATGAGCAGTTCTTC
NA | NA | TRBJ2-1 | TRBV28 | CASSFPSAIFNEQFF | TGTGCCAGCAGTTTCCCTAGCGCAATATTCAATGAGCAGTTCTTC
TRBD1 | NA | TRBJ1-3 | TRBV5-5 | CASSFGTVGNTIYF | TGTGCCAGCAGCTTCGGGACAGTTGGAAACACCATATATTTT
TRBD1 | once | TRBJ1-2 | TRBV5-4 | CASSLGQGANYTF | TGTGCCAGCAGCTTGGGTCAGGGGGCAAACTACACCTTC
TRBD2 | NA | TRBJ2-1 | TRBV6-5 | CASSLAGEVGYEQFF | TGTGCCAGCAGCCTAGCGGGAGAAGTGGGGTATGAGCAGTTCTTC
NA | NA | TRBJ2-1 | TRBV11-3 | CASSPGTGSFHSEQFF | TGTGCCAGCAGCCCCGGGACTGGCTCCTTTCACAGTGAGCAGTTCTTC
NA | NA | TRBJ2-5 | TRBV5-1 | CASSLGREETQYF | TGCGCCAGCAGCTTGGGCAGGGAAGAGACCCAGTACTTC
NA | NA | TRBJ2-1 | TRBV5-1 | CASSFLGTSLHNEQFF | TGCGCCAGCAGCTTCCTGGGGACATCACTTCACAATGAGCAGTTCTTC
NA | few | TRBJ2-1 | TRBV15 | CATSRDAANNEQFF | TGTGCCACCAGCAGAGATGCGGCAAACAATGAGCAGTTCTTC
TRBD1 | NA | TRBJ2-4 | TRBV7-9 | CASSDTGAIQYF | TGTGCCAGCAGCGACACAGGGGCCATTCAGTACTTC
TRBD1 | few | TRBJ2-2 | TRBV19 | CASSGTGGFGELFF | TGTGCCAGTTCCGGGACAGGGGGCTTCGGGGAGCTGTTTTTT